The T cell receptor (beta chain) under discussion was sequenced for a study of cytomegalovirus exposure and HLA in healthy donors (TCRdb year 2017). With respect to the entire study: According to an earlier analysis of 550 to 750 of the donors, some 180 million T cells yielded 117 million unique TCR beta sequences and about 280 Gb of sequence data. An early release covering 550 to 650 HLA-typed donors comprised about 300 gigabases of sequencing data and roughly 86 million unique TCR sequences. The genetic ancestry cluster associated with self-reported Caucasian donors included 81% of the roughly 380 genotyped donors. The study was designed to test whether signatures of past pathogen exposure could be identified by cataloging public T cell receptors. The study profiled the T cell repertoires of 550 to 700 subjects by immunosequencing and related them to cytomegalovirus serostatus. Besides the first cohort of more than 650 subjects, a separate validation cohort made up of roughly 130 different subjects was used. High-throughput TCR immunosequencing, statistical association of individual TCRs with disease status, and machine learning were combined to predict cytomegalovirus infection status. In a later analysis, previously published TCR beta repertoires from 500 to 750 donors were re-analyzed and high-resolution HLA genotyping was added so that TCR occurrence patterns could be studied. Rather than using new phenotypic data, the later analysis identified candidate immune exposures from TCR beta sequences and from how often those sequences occurred across donors. An earlier analysis of approximately 580 of the donors used high-throughput TCR beta sequencing to judge whether each TCR beta V gene segment behaved as functional or pseudogenic. Donor age, sex, ethnicity and CMV serostatus were collected together with the repertoire data. In a later genetic analysis, genome-wide SNP genotypes for 398 of the 666 donors were used, and that subset was treated as a discovery cohort. Every discovery cohort repertoire had been produced on one sequencing platform. HLA typing covered class I and class II loci at four-digit resolution. The number of donors typed differed by locus, with roughly 620-630 for A, B, C, DRB1 and DQB1, roughly 520 for DQA1, 600 to 610 for DPA1, and around 460 for DPB1. Roughly 5 DR-DQ haplotypes were treated as single units for association and clustering because of strong linkage in the cohort. On average, approximately 250,000 unique TCR beta nucleotide sequences were sequenced per donor among about 400 genotyped donors of the cohort, with around 19% of those sequences being non-productive. Paper-wide results and their limitations: A later analysis reported that several top co-occurrence clusters appeared linked to parvovirus B19, influenza, CMV and Epstein-Barr virus. In a later analysis, HLA-associated TCR beta chains were found to be more clonally expanded and to have lower generation probabilities than equally common non-associated chains. Because counts were too low, 15 or so rarely observed V segments, including chromosome 9 orphons, were excluded from the earlier analysis of a few hundred of the donors. A later genetic analysis reported fewer N-insertions in productive TCRs among donors in an Asian-associated ancestry cluster than the approximately 670-donor mean. In vitro tests confirmed that a few of the cytomegalovirus-associated TCR beta chains recognize cytomegalovirus antigens. Most TCR sequences were seen in very few donors, while some public TCRs were found in many individuals. A later analysis found that TCR association rates varied across HLA loci, with DRB1 alleles showing the most associated TCRs and HLA-C alleles the fewest. A further reported finding was that TCR beta sequences accurately predicted the HLA-A and HLA-B alleles for most subjects in the first cohort. Only TCR beta chains were sequenced in this cohort, and the absence of alpha or paired-chain data limited detectable features. In both the original and validation cohorts, the classifier was reported to diagnose cytomegalovirus status with high specificity and sensitivity. Some IMGT-functional V segments, including TRBV6-2 and TRBV6-3, could not be told apart with the 87-base-pair reads, so those segments were excluded. Most CMV-associated TCR beta chains appeared to be HLA-restricted in a later analysis, and the HLA associations seemed to be driven largely by CMV exposure. A cluster of highly shared sequence variants was judged likely to represent a technical artifact of the sequencing pipeline. When HLA alleles, especially DR and DQ, strongly co-occurred, TCR associations were difficult to assign to individual alleles. Presence/absence analyses assumed roughly uniform sequencing depth across donors, an assumption that may not hold. Correlated functional status among segregating V segments might reflect linkage disequilibrium, but an unknown experimental factor could not be ruled out. Because some donors lacked HLA typing at each locus, the association tests relied only on the typed subset. Specific HLA alleles were associated with 18,000 or so TCR beta sequences at a false discovery rate of 0.05 in a later analysis. The study gave a list of about 170 TCR beta chains associated with cytomegalovirus. Immune exposure information for the cohort was limited to CMV serostatus. Broadly in line with IMGT annotations, most TCR beta V segments showed up in productive rearrangements about 90% or about 30% of the time in an earlier analysis of 587 of the donors. The authors suggested that the approach could potentially be extended to other disease states and immunological phenotypes. An association between a missense DCLRE1C variant and V-gene and J-gene trimming of TCR beta chains was found in a later genetic analysis and replicated in an independent cohort.

The trim is 5 bases for V and 6 bases for J, with a gap of 13 bases between the germline ends. CDR1 and CDR2 (MNHEY, SMNVEV) derive from the germline V gene (reference sequence). Taken from cysteine to phenylalanine, the CDR3 has 14 residues. Only CDR3 DNA remains: 42 bases, in frame from the first base. The cohort consisted of 666 healthy bone marrow donors. At the time of sampling, every cohort member was nominally healthy, though immune exposures that went unrecorded were likely present. The donor was CMV seronegative and belonged to the group of 352 seronegative cohort members. Each donor provided a peripheral blood sample, and peripheral blood mononuclear cells were used for TCR beta sequencing. The Qiagen DNeasy Blood Extraction Kit was used to extract genomic DNA from the blood cell samples. Remarks on this clone: Its antigen has not been determined.

The library relied on the immunoSEQ multiplex PCR assay. A mixture of 60 forward primers for TCR Vbeta segments and 13 reverse primers for TCR Jbeta segments was used in the multiplex PCR. The CDR3 region of rearranged TCR beta genes was amplified from genomic DNA with a multiplex PCR assay. The Illumina HiSeq System was used to sequence the amplified TCR beta libraries as 87-base-pair reads. On the authors' methods: A later analysis counted approximately 74 million unique TCR beta chains across the 550 to 700 repertoires, and some 12 million of these chains were shared by at least two donors. To remove PCR and sequencing errors, raw reads were error-corrected and collapsed into unique sequences using a nearest-neighbor algorithm that merged closely related sequences. V, D and J gene segments were assigned by aligning CDR3 sequences to IMGT reference sequences. For a sequence to be retained, a match of at least six nucleotides was required to both a V gene segment and a J gene segment. A rearrangement was called productive if the CDR3 had no stop codons and remained in frame with V and J, and every other rearrangement was called non-productive. Following IMGT convention, CDR3 was defined as the stretch from the second conserved V-encoded cysteine to the conserved J-encoded phenylalanine. Sequences without an unambiguous match to a single V gene segment were excluded from the earlier analysis of 450 to 750 of the donors. In an earlier analysis of more than 500 of the donors, a V segment was called functional when productive rearrangements were above 56.7%, and segregating when the standard deviation between donors exceeded 5%. A statistical classification framework was developed to diagnose cytomegalovirus status using the catalog of TCR beta chain sequences. In a later analysis, V and J genes were assigned by comparing TCR nucleotide sequences against IMGT/GENE-DB human TR gene sequences. In a later analysis, CDR3 sequences and most-parsimonious VDJ recombination scenarios were assigned using the TCRdist pipeline. A later analysis defined each TCR beta chain by its CDR3 amino acid sequence plus V-gene family, and excluded reads lacking a unique V-gene family. In a later analysis, approximately 640 highly shared, low-generation-probability nucleotide sequences were removed to address suspected cross-contamination and a sequencing artifact. In a later analysis, a clonal expansion index for each public chain was calculated from normalized within-repertoire ranks of inferred template counts. In a later analysis, generation probabilities were computed using a VDJ recombination model fitted to out-of-frame rearrangements, and the results were checked against IGoR. In a later analysis, TCR-TCR, TCR-HLA and TCR-CMV co-occurrence was scored with hypergeometric tests, and a repertoire-size bias correction was applied to TCR pairs. False discovery rates were estimated in a later analysis by permuting HLA or CMV assignments 20 times. In a later analysis, co-occurring TCRs were grouped using DBSCAN, and TCRdist sequence similarity was added for clustering within HLA-allele-positive subsets. Repertoires with fewer than 30,000 or more than 120,000 public chains, plus five repertoires with anomalous nucleotide sharing, were excluded from co-occurrence clustering. Held by TCRdb, this immuneACCESS table contains in-frame sequences only and omits some clones. Under half of the omission traces to an unresolved V gene where checked; the cause of the rest is unknown. D and trimming were read from the DNA, whereas the V and J calls and clone size are those reported in that table. Per the sample table, the count is around 76,000 clones. The ten biggest clones cover about 4.9% of the sample.

The sample consisted of PBMCs. The chain joins TRBV27 to TRBJ1-4; the D segment cannot be called with confidence. The clonotype was recovered from a man between 40 and 49 years old in good health and CMV-seronegative. The CDR3 amino acid sequence is: CASSMTSGHEKLFF. The sequence in DNA is TGTGCCAGCAGTATGACGAGTGGGCATGAAAAACTGTTTTTT.